The 7 T cell receptor beta chains below were found in one sample sequenced in a study of T-cell reconstitution after alpha-beta-depleted transplantation in children. Preparation of the TCRbeta library was carried out with unique molecular identifiers. MiXCR, run by TCRdb on the PCR reads, gives a single entry per CDR3 protein. The profile shows 200,000 to 250,000 distinct CDR3 sequences, under 30% of them singletons. The sequencing here drew on PBMCs, taken before TCRalphabeta/CD19-depleted stem cell transplant. These receptors were obtained from a girl aged 2-10 years with Fanconi anemia, due to receive a stem cell transplant.

This sequence joins TRBV20-1 and TRBJ1-2; D unclear. The CDR3 consists of 13 residues. Trimming took off 3 bases at V and 4 bases at J, with 12 bases between the two ends. Germline CDR1 DFQATT, CDR2 SNEGSKA (reference sequence). CDR3: CSASFGETYGYTF. The CDR3 DNA follows: TGCAGTGCTAGTTTTGGGGAAACCTATGGCTACACCTTC.

This clonotype was counted many times. V and J are TRBV12-3 or TRBV12-4 and TRBJ2-5; D is uncertain. Trimming pared 3 bases from V and 5 bases from J, leaving 4 bases between. The CDR3 has 11 amino acids. The CDR3 here is CASSFAETQYF. CDR3 sequence (DNA): TGTGCCAGCAGTTTTGCGGAGACCCAGTACTTC.

At least ten counts were recorded for this clonotype. V gene TRBV4-2 combines with J gene TRBJ2-2; no definite D call. V lost 0 bases and J 7 bases, leaving 6 bases between the germline ends. CDR3 size: 13 residues. Germline CDR1 is LGHNA and CDR2 is YNFKEQ. The CDR3 DNA sequence: TGTGCCAGCAGCCAAGATCTATTCGGGGAGCTGTTTTTT. Protein product: CASSQDLFGELFF.

The chain combines TRBV29-1 with TRBJ1-1; D perhaps matches TRBD1 (5 bases). The CDR3 contains 13 residues. Germline V gene lookup returns CDR1 SQVTM and CDR2 ANQGSEA. V was trimmed by 6 bases and J by 4 bases, leaving 15 bases between them. DNA of the CDR3: TGCAGCGTGGGACCGGGGATTCCCACTGAAGCTTTCTTT. Amino acids: CSVGPGIPTEAFF.

Ten or more counts support this clonotype. The V call is TRBV12-3 or TRBV12-4, the J call TRBJ1-5, with D unresolved. The CDR3 contains 16 residues. V lost 5 bases to trimming and J lost 4 bases, with 18 bases between them. The CDR3 region has the DNA TGTGCCAGCAGTGTCGGCGGGCCCTTCATGAATCAGCCCCAGCATTTT. Its translation is CASSVGGPFMNQPQHF.

This clonotype was counted at least ten times. V gene TRBV29-1 combines with J gene TRBJ1-2; 8 bases are shared with TRBD1. The CDR3 length is 13 residues. Germline-derived CDR1 and CDR2 are SQVTM and ANQGSEA. The J segment lost 4 bases and the V segment lost 5 bases, leaving 6 bases of the junction unmatched. CDR3 sequence reads: CSVTGTGIYGYTF. The CDR3 DNA reads as TGCAGCGTTACCGGGACAGGAATCTATGGCTACACCTTC. Full variable domain (outside the CDR3, taken from reference TRBV29-1 and TRBJ1-2): SAVISQKPSRDICQRGTSLTIQCQVDSQVTMMFWYRQQPGQSLTLIATANQGSEATYESGFVIDKFPISRPNLTFSTLTVSNMSPEDSSIYLCSVTGTGIYGYTFGSGTRLTVV.

The sample holds many counts of this clonotype. This chain connects TRBV15 to TRBJ2-5; D may be TRBD1 or TRBD2 (5 bases each). This CDR3 contains 15 residues. V was shortened by 6 bases and J by 5 bases, with 19 bases between the two germline ends. CDR1 is LNHNV, CDR2 YYDKDF, per germline (reference sequence). The CDR3 region has the DNA TGTGCCACCAGAGCAAGACTGGGGGTCGGGGAGACCCAGTACTTC. Its protein is CATRARLGVGETQYF.